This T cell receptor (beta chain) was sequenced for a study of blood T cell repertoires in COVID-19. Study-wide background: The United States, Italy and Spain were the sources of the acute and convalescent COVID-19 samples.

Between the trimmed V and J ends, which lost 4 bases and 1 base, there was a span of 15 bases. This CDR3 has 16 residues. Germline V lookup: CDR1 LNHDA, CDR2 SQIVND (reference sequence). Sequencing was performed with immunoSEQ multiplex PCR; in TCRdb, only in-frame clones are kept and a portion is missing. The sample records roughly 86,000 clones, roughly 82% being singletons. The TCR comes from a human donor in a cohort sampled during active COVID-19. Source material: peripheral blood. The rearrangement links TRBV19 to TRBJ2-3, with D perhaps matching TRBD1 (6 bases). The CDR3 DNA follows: TGTGCCAGTAGTACAAATAGCAGGGGTGGCACAGATACGCAGTATTTT. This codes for CASSTNSRGGTDTQYF.